This paragraph covers one T cell receptor beta chain sequence. The antigen is unknown. The sample is drawn from a study of shared clonotypes between healthy human individuals. Across the study: Aged between 18 and 49, the donors were a couple of women and a few men.

Study findings and constraints: Between a handful of donors, naive CD4 clonotypes were shared at a level of roughly 5.5%.

The deep-level immunoSEQ assay was used. Using immunoSEQ multiplex PCR, the repertoire was profiled, and TCRdb retains in-frame clones only, with some absent. The table shows roughly 2,500,000 clones, with 90% to 95% occurring only once. The study separated CD4+ cells into CD45RA+ naive and CD45RA-negative memory subsets. The clonotype originates from a man in his late teens or twenties in good health. Some clones in this sample may be carry-over from other donors' samples. Sequenced: naive CD4+ T cells from PBMCs. Documented subset: CD45RA+ positively selected.

CDR3: CASSRKTGSEAFF. The DNA for the CDR3 is TGTGCCAGCAGCCGCAAGACAGGGTCTGAAGCTTTCTTT. V is TRBV7-2 and J is TRBJ1-1, with 7 bases that match TRBD1. The CDR3 runs to 13 residues. The germline V gene has CDR1 SGHTA and CDR2 FQGNSA. V trimming: 5 bases; J trimming: 6 bases; junction bases outside the gene matches: 6. The complete variable domain, with remaining parts taken from reference TRBV7-2 and TRBJ1-1, reads GAGVSQSPSNKVTEKGKDVELRCDPISGHTALYWYRQSLGQGLEFLIYFQGNSAPDKSGLPSDRFSAERTGGSVSTLTIQRTQQEDSAVYLCASSRKTGSEAFFGQGTRLTVV.